This T cell receptor (beta chain) was sequenced for a study of T-cell memory formation after mild COVID-19. The CDR3 covers 21 residues. Trimming cost V 6 bases and J 13 bases; bases outside gene matches: 29. This clonotype was seen only a few times. TCRdb re-analysed the 5' RACE reads in MiXCR, keeping a single row per CDR3 protein. The data show some 490,000 distinct CDR3 sequences, roughly 20% seen once. The chain recombines TRBV12-3 or TRBV12-4 with TRBJ2-1; 14 nucleotides agree with TRBD2. Sequenced input: PBMCs or a T cell subset sorted from them (not recorded which). This TCR was recovered from an adult woman who had mild COVID-19 (a few samples of this study predate the infection). Cell type and time point are not known. The CDR3 sequence is CASSHFFRSPGGLAGGQPQFF. The CDR3, as DNA: TGTGCCAGCAGCCACTTCTTTCGGTCCCCGGGAGGACTAGCGGGAGGCCAACCCCAGTTCTTC.